The clone carrying this T cell receptor (beta chain) was detected many times. Antigen unknown. Unmatched junction bases numbered 11, after V lost 6 bases and J lost 0 bases. The CDR3 has 17 residues. Germline V CDR1 and CDR2: DFQATT, SNEGSKA (reference sequence). This entry belongs to a study of metastatic and nonmetastatic thyroid tumors. Across the whole study: The comparison covered peripheral blood and tumor or nodule tissue in malignant and benign thyroid patients. Study outcomes and limitations: Versus benign nodules, malignant thyroid tumors reportedly had significantly higher TCR beta diversity, in blood and tumor.

TCRdb re-clonotyped the PCR reads via MiXCR. The sample includes around 30,000 clones, 20% to 25% seen only once; the top ten take approximately 3%. Each patient went into thyroid surgery without having received any treatment. The J gene is TRBJ2-4, the V gene TRBV20-1; 10 positions agree with TRBD2. The material sequenced was tumor tissue. This clonotype originated in a male donor with papillary thyroid cancer or a benign thyroid nodule (not recorded which). Some clones in this sample may be carry-over from other donors' samples. CDR3 in DNA: TGCAGTGCAGGACGCGGACTAGCGGACCTAGCCAAAAACATTCAGTACTTC. It codes for CSAGRGLADLAKNIQYF.